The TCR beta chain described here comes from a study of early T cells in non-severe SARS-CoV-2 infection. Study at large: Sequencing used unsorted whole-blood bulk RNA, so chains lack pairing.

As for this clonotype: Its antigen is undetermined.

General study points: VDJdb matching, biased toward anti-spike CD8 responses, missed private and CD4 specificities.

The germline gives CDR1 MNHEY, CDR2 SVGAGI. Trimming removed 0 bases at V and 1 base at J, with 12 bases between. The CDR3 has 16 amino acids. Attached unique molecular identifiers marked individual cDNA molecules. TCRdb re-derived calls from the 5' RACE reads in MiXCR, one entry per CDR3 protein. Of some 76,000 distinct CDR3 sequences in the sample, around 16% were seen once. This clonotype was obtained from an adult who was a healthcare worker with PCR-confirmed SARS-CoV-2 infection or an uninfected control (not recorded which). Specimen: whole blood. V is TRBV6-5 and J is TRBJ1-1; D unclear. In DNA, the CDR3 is TGTGCCAGCAGTTACTCGGGAGTCCGGAGGAACACTGAAGCTTTCTTT. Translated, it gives CASSYSGVRRNTEAFF.